This record concerns one T cell receptor (beta chain) sequence. CDR1 is DFQATT, CDR2 SNEGSKA, per germline (reference sequence). This CDR3 is 11 amino acids long. V shed 6 bases and J shed 6 bases, with 8 bases lying between them. This specimen comes from a study of blood T cell repertoires in COVID-19. In the study's own analysis: Estimation of nucleated cell counts relied on the amplification of reference gene primers. Here immunoSEQ multiplex PCR was the method, and the copy in TCRdb shows in-frame clones only, minus some. V, J and clone size were drawn from that table, and D and trimming were deduced from the DNA. Of 110,000 or so clones listed, about 76% are singletons.

This chain uses TRBV20-1 with TRBJ1-4; D is undetermined. The material sequenced was peripheral blood. The sequence came from a woman aged 70-85 years with acute or convalescent COVID-19. Here the CDR3 reads CSATQYEKLFF. In nucleotides, the CDR3 is TGCAGTGCCACGCAGTATGAAAAACTGTTTTTT.